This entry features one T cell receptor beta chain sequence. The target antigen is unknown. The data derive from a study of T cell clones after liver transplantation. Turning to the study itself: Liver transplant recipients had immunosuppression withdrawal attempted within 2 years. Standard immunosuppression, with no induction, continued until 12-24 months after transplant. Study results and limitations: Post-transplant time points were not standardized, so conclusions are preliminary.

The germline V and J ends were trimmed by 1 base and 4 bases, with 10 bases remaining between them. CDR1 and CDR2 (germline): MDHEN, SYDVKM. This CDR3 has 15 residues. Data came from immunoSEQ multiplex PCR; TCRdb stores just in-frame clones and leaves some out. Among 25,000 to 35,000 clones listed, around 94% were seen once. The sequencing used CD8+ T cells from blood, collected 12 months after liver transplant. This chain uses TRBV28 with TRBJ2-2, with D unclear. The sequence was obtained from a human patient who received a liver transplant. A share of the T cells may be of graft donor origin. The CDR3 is CASSLLRVATGELFF. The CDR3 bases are TGTGCCAGCAGTTTATTAAGGGTAGCCACCGGGGAGCTGTTTTTT.